This T cell receptor beta chain was obtained from a study of CD8 T cells in Susac syndrome. With random hexamers, roughly 0.5 to 1 ug RNA was reverse transcribed. TCRdb recomputed calls from the immunoSEQ multiplex PCR reads with MiXCR, one row per CDR3 protein. The sample includes roughly 200,000 distinct CDR3 sequences, around 94% of them seen just once. The germline V gene has CDR1 SGHVS and CDR2 FQNEAQ. The CDR3 consists of 11 residues. The ends were cut back, 5 bases at V and 6 bases at J, with 7 bases in the middle. Negative isolation was applied to CD8+ and CD4+ T cells, and FACS enrichment was applied to TEMRA cells.

The TCR was taken from a human donor with Susac syndrome. Sequencing input: CD4+ T cells from PBMCs. V usage is TRBV7-8 and J usage is TRBJ1-1; the D is unclear. In DNA, the CDR3 is TGTGCCAGCAGCCGAAGGTCTGAAGCTTTCTTT. Encoded protein: CASSRRSEAFF. The full variable domain, rest sourced from reference TRBV7-8 and TRBJ1-1, is GAGVSQSPRYKVAKRGQDVALRCDPISGHVSLFWYQQALGQGPEFLTYFQNEAQLDKSGLPSDRFFAERPEGSVSTLKIQRTQQEDSAVYLCASSRRSEAFFGQGTRLTVV.